A selection of T cell receptor beta chains follows, all from one sample in a study of patients and donors after allogeneic stem cell transplantation. Each CDR3 protein gets one entry after TCRdb re-called the RT-PCR reads with MiXCR. The data contain over 150,000 distinct CDR3 sequences, about 29% of them singletons. The specimen sequenced was blood, either unsorted or a sorted T cell fraction (not recorded which). These receptor sequences come from a human donor who was either an allogeneic HSCT recipient or a stem cell or donor lymphocyte infusion donor (not recorded which). It is not recorded whose cells these are; they may come from a transplant donor. The CDR3 runs from the conserved cysteine through the conserved F or W. The D gene is left open where the match is weak. Expanded clones get a size class; other rows say once, few or many, or leave the size out.

TRBJ2-5,-,TRBV5-1,-,CASREATHQETQYF,TGCGCCAGCCGCGAGGCCACCCACCAAGAGACCCAGTACTTC
TRBJ1-3,-,TRBV30,-,CALSRDTGNTIYF,TGTGCCTTGTCCCGGGACACTGGAAACACCATATATTTT
TRBJ1-2,many,TRBV2,-,CASSTGYYGYTF,TGTGCCAGTTCGACAGGCTACTATGGCTACACCTTC
TRBJ2-1,-,TRBV4-2,-,CASSPLSFSYNEQFF,TGTGCCAGCAGCCCGCTGAGTTTCTCCTACAATGAGCAGTTCTTC
TRBJ2-5,-,TRBV24-1,TRBD1,CATSDNSGTGGQETQYF,TGTGCCACCAGTGATAACTCCGGGACAGGCGGGCAAGAGACCCAGTACTTC
TRBJ2-3,-,TRBV6-5,TRBD2,CASSPLAGHFTDTQYF,TGTGCCAGCAGTCCCCTAGCGGGACATTTCACAGATACGCAGTATTTT
TRBJ1-1,few,TRBV9,-,CASSVEGNTEAFF,TGTGCCAGCAGCGTAGAAGGAAACACTGAAGCTTTCTTT
TRBJ2-4,-,TRBV28,TRBD1,CASSSPGGRNIQYF,TGTGCCAGCAGTTCACCAGGGGGCAGAAACATTCAGTACTTC
TRBJ2-4,-,TRBV20-1,-,CSASTLGRDKNIQYF,TGCAGTGCTAGTACCCTAGGGCGCGACAAAAACATTCAGTACTTC
TRBJ2-2,-,TRBV6-1,-,CASSDTDRSGELFF,TGTGCCAGCAGTGATACGGACCGGTCCGGGGAGCTGTTTTTT
TRBJ1-2,many,TRBV29-1,TRBD1,CSVEGGTGDGYTF,TGCAGCGTTGAAGGGGGGACAGGGGATGGCTACACCTTC
TRBJ2-5,-,TRBV25-1,-,CASTHWETQYF,TGTGCCAGCACCCACTGGGAGACCCAGTACTTC
TRBJ1-5,few,TRBV24-1,-,CATSDNGFKGNQPQHF,TGTGCCACCAGTGACAACGGATTCAAGGGGAATCAGCCCCAGCATTTT
TRBJ1-2,-,TRBV27,-,CASSLSSGFYGYTF,TGTGCCAGCAGTTTATCCTCGGGGTTCTATGGCTACACCTTC
TRBJ2-7,-,TRBV6-5,-,CASSYGLGSPSYEQYF,TGTGCCAGCAGTTACGGGTTGGGCAGCCCTTCCTACGAGCAGTACTTC
TRBJ2-3,-,TRBV5-1,TRBD2,CASSRSGSRHTDTQYF,TGCGCCAGCAGCCGAAGCGGGAGCCGACACACAGATACGCAGTATTTT
TRBJ2-3,-,TRBV9,-,CASSPRDGSDTQYF,TGTGCCAGCAGCCCTCGGGACGGATCAGATACGCAGTATTTT
TRBJ1-4,few,TRBV25-1,TRBD1,CASSGWDRGWSEKLFF,TGTGCCAGCAGTGGGTGGGACAGGGGATGGAGCGAAAAACTGTTTTTT
TRBJ2-7,once,TRBV7-9,-,CASSLWDVISYEQYF,TGTGCCAGCAGCTTATGGGACGTGATCTCCTACGAGCAGTACTTC
TRBJ2-7,-,TRBV12-3/TRBV12-4,-,CASSLAKGAYEQYF,TGTGCCAGCAGTTTAGCGAAAGGGGCCTACGAGCAGTACTTC
TRBJ2-7,-,TRBV27,TRBD1,CASSTGGYEQYF,TGTGCCAGTTCGACAGGGGGGTACGAGCAGTACTTC
TRBJ2-3,-,TRBV18,-,CASSPTRTDTQYF,TGTGCCAGCTCACCTACCCGGACAGATACGCAGTATTTT
TRBJ2-1,-,TRBV4-3,-,CASSQLSGWLNEQFF,TGCGCCAGCAGCCAACTAAGCGGGTGGCTCAATGAGCAGTTCTTC
TRBJ2-5,-,TRBV6-2/TRBV6-3,-,CASSSPTGVRVETQYF,TGTGCCAGCAGTTCCCCGACGGGGGTCAGGGTGGAGACCCAGTACTTC
TRBJ1-2,-,TRBV4-3,-,CASSQEQSGSYGYTF,TGCGCCAGCAGCCAAGAGCAGTCGGGAAGCTATGGCTACACCTTC
TRBJ2-1,-,TRBV6-5,-,CASSYSALFGIGEQFF,TGTGCCAGCAGTTACTCGGCACTATTCGGTATCGGTGAGCAGTTCTTC
TRBJ2-1,-,TRBV10-3,-,CAINGESPHYNEQFF,TGTGCCATCAACGGAGAATCTCCCCACTACAATGAGCAGTTCTTC
TRBJ2-1,few,TRBV10-3,TRBD1,CAKNRGLSNEQFF,TGTGCCAAAAACAGGGGGCTAAGCAATGAGCAGTTCTTC
TRBJ2-4,-,TRBV12-3/TRBV12-4,-,CASSLTPGWAKGNIQYF,TGTGCCAGCAGTCTTACCCCAGGGTGGGCTAAAGGGAACATTCAGTACTTC
TRBJ2-7,few,TRBV6-5,TRBD1,CASSLGGQGIYEQYF,TGTGCCAGCAGTTTGGGAGGACAGGGGATTTACGAGCAGTACTTC
TRBJ2-1,few,TRBV12-3/TRBV12-4,TRBD2,CASRFLAGGINEQFF,TGTGCCAGCAGATTCCTAGCGGGAGGCATAAATGAGCAGTTCTTC
TRBJ2-3,-,TRBV5-1,TRBD1,CASSLAGQEADTQYF,TGCGCCAGCAGCTTGGCCGGACAGGAGGCAGATACGCAGTATTTT
TRBJ1-1,-,TRBV4-3,TRBD1,CASSQGTGYNTEAFF,TGCGCCAGCAGCCAAGGGACAGGGTACAACACTGAAGCTTTCTTT
TRBJ1-4,few,TRBV7-9,TRBD1,CASSFGTGGEKLFF,TGTGCCAGCAGCTTTGGGACAGGGGGTGAAAAACTGTTTTTT
TRBJ1-1,-,TRBV5-5,-,CASSLVGQETFF,TGTGCCAGCAGCTTAGTGGGACAAGAGACTTTCTTT
TRBJ2-7,-,TRBV5-1,-,CASSFGGSPYEQYF,TGCGCCAGCAGCTTTGGGGGTTCGCCCTACGAGCAGTACTTC
TRBJ1-1,few,TRBV3-1,-,CASSQESGYTEAFF,TGTGCCAGCAGCCAAGAGTCTGGGTACACTGAAGCTTTCTTT
TRBJ1-6,few,TRBV12-3/TRBV12-4,-,CASSFQGRSPLHF,TGTGCCAGCAGTTTTCAGGGTCGGTCACCCCTCCACTTT
TRBJ1-1,few,TRBV9,-,CASSVDGGNTEAFF,TGTGCCAGCAGCGTAGACGGAGGGAACACTGAAGCTTTCTTT
TRBJ2-5,once,TRBV6-2/TRBV6-3,-,CASTGGPPYETQYF,TGTGCCAGCACTGGGGGACCTCCATATGAGACCCAGTACTTC
TRBJ1-1,few,TRBV12-3/TRBV12-4,-,CASSSKGRAEAFF,TGTGCCAGCAGTTCCAAAGGGAGGGCTGAAGCTTTCTTT
TRBJ2-3,-,TRBV3-1,-,CASSQWLARTDTQYF,TGTGCCAGCAGCCAATGGCTAGCGCGCACAGATACGCAGTATTTT
TRBJ1-5,-,TRBV19,-,CASSTGDGRKPQHF,TGTGCCAGTAGTACAGGGGACGGTCGTAAGCCCCAGCATTTT
TRBJ2-3,-,TRBV6-5,-,CASSYRGFTDTQYF,TGTGCCAGCAGTTACAGAGGTTTCACAGATACGCAGTATTTT
TRBJ2-3,-,TRBV11-2,-,CASSLTRRGTDTQYF,TGTGCCAGCAGCCTGACTAGAAGGGGCACAGATACGCAGTATTTT
TRBJ1-1,-,TRBV20-1,-,CSARGGIDTEAFF,TGCAGTGCGCGGGGGGGCATCGACACTGAAGCTTTCTTT
TRBJ2-5,-,TRBV5-1,TRBD1,CASSTLGGGETQYF,TGCGCCAGCAGCACCTTAGGGGGCGGAGAGACCCAGTACTTC
TRBJ1-5,-,TRBV29-1,TRBD1,CSVAEDRGMVGNQPQHF,TGCAGCGTTGCCGAGGACAGGGGAATGGTGGGCAATCAGCCCCAGCATTTT
TRBJ2-7,-,TRBV20-1,-,CSARQGSPYEQYF,TGCAGTGCTAGACAGGGGTCTCCCTACGAGCAGTACTTC
TRBJ2-7,once,TRBV7-8,-,CASSLVDKAYEQYF,TGTGCCAGCAGCTTAGTGGACAAGGCCTACGAGCAGTACTTC
TRBJ2-7,few,TRBV7-9,-,CASSLGGPLTTYEQYF,TGTGCCAGCAGCTTAGGGGGGCCGTTAACGACCTACGAGCAGTACTTC